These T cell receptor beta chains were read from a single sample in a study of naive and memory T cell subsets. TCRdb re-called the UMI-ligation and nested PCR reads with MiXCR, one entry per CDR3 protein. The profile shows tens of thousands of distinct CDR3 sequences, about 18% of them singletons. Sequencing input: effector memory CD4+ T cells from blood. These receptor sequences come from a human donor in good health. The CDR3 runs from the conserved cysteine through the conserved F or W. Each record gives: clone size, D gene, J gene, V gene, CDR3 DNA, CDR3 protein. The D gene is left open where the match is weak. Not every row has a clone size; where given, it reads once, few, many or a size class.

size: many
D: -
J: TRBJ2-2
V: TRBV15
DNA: TGTGCCACCAGCAGAGGTGATCACACCGGGGAGCTGTTTTTT
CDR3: CATSRGDHTGELFF

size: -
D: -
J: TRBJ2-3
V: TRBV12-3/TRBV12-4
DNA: TGTGCCAGCAGTTCGCGGCAGACTAGCACAGATACGCAGTATTTT
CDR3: CASSSRQTSTDTQYF

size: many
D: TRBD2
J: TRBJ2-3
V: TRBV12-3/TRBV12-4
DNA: TGTGCCAGCAGCACTAGCGGAGGCACAGATACGCAGTATTTT
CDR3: CASSTSGGTDTQYF

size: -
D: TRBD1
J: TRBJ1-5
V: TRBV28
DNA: TGTGCCAGCAGTGGCGGGACAGGGTCCAATCAGCCCCAGCATTTT
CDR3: CASSGGTGSNQPQHF

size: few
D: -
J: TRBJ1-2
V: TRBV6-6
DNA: TGTGCCAGCAGTTACTTCAACAACGGCTATGGCTACACCTTC
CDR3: CASSYFNNGYGYTF

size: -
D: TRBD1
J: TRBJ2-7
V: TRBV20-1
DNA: TGCAGTGCGCCTCCGACAGGGGGCTTCTACGAGCAGTACTTC
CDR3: CSAPPTGGFYEQYF

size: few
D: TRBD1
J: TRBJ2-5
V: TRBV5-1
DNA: TGCGCCAGCAGCTTGTCGGGACAGGGGCTGGGAGAGACCCAGTACTTC
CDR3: CASSLSGQGLGETQYF

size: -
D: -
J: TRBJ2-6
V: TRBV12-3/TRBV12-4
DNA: TGTGCCAGCAGTTGGGACTCCAGCTCTGGGGCCAACGTCCTGACTTTC
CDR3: CASSWDSSSGANVLTF

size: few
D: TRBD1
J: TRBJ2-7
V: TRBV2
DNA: TGTGCCAGCAAGCTCACCGGGACAGGGGGCTACGAGCAGTACTTC
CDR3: CASKLTGTGGYEQYF

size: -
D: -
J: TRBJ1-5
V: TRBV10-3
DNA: TGTGCCATCAGTGAGAGCCGACAGAATCAGCCCCAGCATTTT
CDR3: CAISESRQNQPQHF

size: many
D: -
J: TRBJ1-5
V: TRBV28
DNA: TGTGCCAGCAGTTTAGAGCAGCCCCAGCATTTT
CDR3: CASSLEQPQHF

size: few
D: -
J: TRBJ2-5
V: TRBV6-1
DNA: TGTGCCAGCAGTGATGGGGGAGTTTACCAAGAGACCCAGTACTTC
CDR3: CASSDGGVYQETQYF

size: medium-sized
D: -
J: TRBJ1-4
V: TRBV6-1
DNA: TGTGCCAGCATGGGGGCCGGTAATGAAAAACTGTTTTTT
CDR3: CASMGAGNEKLFF

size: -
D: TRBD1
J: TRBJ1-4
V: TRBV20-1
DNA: TGCAGTGCCGACCCTTCTGGACAGGGGGGAACTAATGAAAAACTGTTTTTT
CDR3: CSADPSGQGGTNEKLFF

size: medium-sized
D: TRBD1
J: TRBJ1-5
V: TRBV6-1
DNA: TGTGCCAGCAACGGACAGGGCAGTGGTAGTCAGCCCCAGCATTTT
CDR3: CASNGQGSGSQPQHF

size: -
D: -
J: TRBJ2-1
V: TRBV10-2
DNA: TGCGCCAGCAGCGGACTAGGGGGTGAGGATGAGCAGTTCTTC
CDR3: CASSGLGGEDEQFF

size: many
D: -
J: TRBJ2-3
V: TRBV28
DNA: TGTGCCAACGCGCGGAGCGGAGTCACAGATACGCAGTATTTT
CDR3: CANARSGVTDTQYF

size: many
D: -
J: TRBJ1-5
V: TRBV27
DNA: TGTGCCAGCAGTTTTGGGGGAAGGAGCAATCAGCCCCAGCATTTT
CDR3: CASSFGGRSNQPQHF

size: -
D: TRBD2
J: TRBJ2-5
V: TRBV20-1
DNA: TGCAGTGCTAGAGTTCCTCCCGGGACTAGCGGGAGGGCCTTTGGTGAGACCCAGTACTTC
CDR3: CSARVPPGTSGRAFGETQYF

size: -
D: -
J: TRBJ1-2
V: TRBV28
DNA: TGTGCCAGCAATGGGGAGTGGGGCTACACCTTC
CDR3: CASNGEWGYTF

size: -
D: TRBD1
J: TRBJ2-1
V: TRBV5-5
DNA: TGTGCCAGCAGCCCGGGACAGGGTATGGACAATGAGCAGTTCTTC
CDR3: CASSPGQGMDNEQFF

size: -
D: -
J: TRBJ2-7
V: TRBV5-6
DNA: TGTGCCAGCAGCTTTTTTCGGGATACCTACGAGCAGTACTTC
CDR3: CASSFFRDTYEQYF

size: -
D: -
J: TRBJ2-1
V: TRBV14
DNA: TGTGCCAGCAGCCACAGGTCGCTAGCAAGGGTTTTCAATGAGCAGTTCTTC
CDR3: CASSHRSLARVFNEQFF

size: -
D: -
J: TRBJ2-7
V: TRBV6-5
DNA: TGTGCCAGCAGTTACTCTTTTACGAACCCCTACGAGCAGTACTTC
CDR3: CASSYSFTNPYEQYF

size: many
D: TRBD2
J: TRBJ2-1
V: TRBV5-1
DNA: TGCGCCAGCAGCTTGGGCGGGAGGGCCAGTGAGCAGTTCTTC
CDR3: CASSLGGRASEQFF

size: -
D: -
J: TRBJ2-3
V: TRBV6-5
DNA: TGTGCCAGCAGTTACGGGGGAGCGAGCACAGATACGCAGTATTTT
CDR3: CASSYGGASTDTQYF

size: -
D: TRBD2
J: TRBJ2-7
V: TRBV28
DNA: TGTGCCAGCAGACCTAGCGGGAGTTCGGGCGAGCAGTACTTC
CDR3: CASRPSGSSGEQYF

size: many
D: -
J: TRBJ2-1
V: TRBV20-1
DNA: TGCAGTGCTAGAGATCCGCCAGGCAGCTCCTACAATGAGCAGTTCTTC
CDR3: CSARDPPGSSYNEQFF

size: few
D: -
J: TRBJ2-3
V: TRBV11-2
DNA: TGTGCCAGCGGATCTCGGTTGGGCGGTACGCAGTATTTT
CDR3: CASGSRLGGTQYF

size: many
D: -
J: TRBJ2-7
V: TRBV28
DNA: TGTGCCAGCAGACAAGACTCCACCCCTAAGTCCGAGCAGTACTTC
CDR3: CASRQDSTPKSEQYF

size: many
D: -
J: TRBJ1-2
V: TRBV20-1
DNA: TGCAGTACGCCGCAGGGGAACCATGGCTACACCTTC
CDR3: CSTPQGNHGYTF

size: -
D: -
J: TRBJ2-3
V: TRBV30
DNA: TGTGCCTGGAAGGCCGGGACGGGGAGCACAGATACGCAGTATTTT
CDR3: CAWKAGTGSTDTQYF

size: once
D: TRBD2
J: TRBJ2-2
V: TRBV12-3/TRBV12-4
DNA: TGTGCCAGCAGTCAAGGGACTAGCGGGAGTTCCGGGGAGCTGTTTTTT
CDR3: CASSQGTSGSSGELFF

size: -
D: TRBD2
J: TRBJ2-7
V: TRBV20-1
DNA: TGCAGTGCTAGAGTCCCCCGACTAGCGGGAGGCGGTGAGCAGTACTTC
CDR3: CSARVPRLAGGGEQYF

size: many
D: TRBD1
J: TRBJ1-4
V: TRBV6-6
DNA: TGTGCCAGCAGCTGGACAGGGAGTGCAACTAATGAAAAACTGTTTTTT
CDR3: CASSWTGSATNEKLFF

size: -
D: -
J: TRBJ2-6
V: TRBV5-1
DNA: TGCGCCAGCCATGCCAGCGAGAAATACTCTGGGGCCAACGTCCTGACTTTC
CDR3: CASHASEKYSGANVLTF

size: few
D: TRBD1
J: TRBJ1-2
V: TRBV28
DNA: TGTGCCAGCAGGTCCTCCCGGACAGGGAACTATGGCTACACCTTC
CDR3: CASRSSRTGNYGYTF

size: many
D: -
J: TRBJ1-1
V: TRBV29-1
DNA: TGCAGCGCTGACGACAGGCGAAGCACTGAAGCTTTCTTT
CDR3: CSADDRRSTEAFF

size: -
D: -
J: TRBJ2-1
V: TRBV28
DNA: TGTGCCAGCCGCCTAGGGGGGTCCTACAATGAGCAGTTCTTC
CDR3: CASRLGGSYNEQFF

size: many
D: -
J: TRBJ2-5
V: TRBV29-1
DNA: TGCAGCGTTGGGGACGCAGAGACCCAGTACTTC
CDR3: CSVGDAETQYF

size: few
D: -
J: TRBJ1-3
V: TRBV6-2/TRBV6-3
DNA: TGTGCCAGCAGTTACTCGACAGCCAAAAGCCTCTCTGGAAACACCATATATTTT
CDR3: CASSYSTAKSLSGNTIYF

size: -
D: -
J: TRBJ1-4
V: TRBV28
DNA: TGTGCCAGCAGTTCCTCGACGGAAAAACTGTTTTTT
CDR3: CASSSSTEKLFF

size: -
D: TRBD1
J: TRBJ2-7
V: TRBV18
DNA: TGTGCCAGCTCACCGACAGGGCGACACGAGCAGTACTTC
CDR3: CASSPTGRHEQYF

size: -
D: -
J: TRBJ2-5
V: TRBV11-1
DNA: TGTGCCAGCAGCCCGAGGACAGCCAAACACCAAGAGACCCAGTACTTC
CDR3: CASSPRTAKHQETQYF

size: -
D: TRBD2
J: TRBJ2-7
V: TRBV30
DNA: TGTGCCTGGAACAAACTAGCGGGGGCCTACGAGCAGTACTTC
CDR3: CAWNKLAGAYEQYF

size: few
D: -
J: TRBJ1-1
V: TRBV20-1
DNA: TGCAGTGTCAGCTCAGGGCCCCTCGTTAACACTGAAGCTTTCTTT
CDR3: CSVSSGPLVNTEAFF

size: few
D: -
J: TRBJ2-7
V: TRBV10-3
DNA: TGTGCCATCAGTGAAGGAGGGGCCGAGCAGTACTTC
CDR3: CAISEGGAEQYF

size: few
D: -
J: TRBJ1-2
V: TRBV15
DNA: TGTGCCACCAGCAGAGAGAGGGTCTCGGGCTACACCTTC
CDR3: CATSRERVSGYTF

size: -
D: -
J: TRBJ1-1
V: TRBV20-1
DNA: TGCAGTGCTAGCCTGTCAGAGAACACTGAAGCTTTCTTT
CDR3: CSASLSENTEAFF

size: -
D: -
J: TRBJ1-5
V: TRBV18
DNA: TGTGCCAGCTCACCCCAGGGACATAGCAATCAGCCCCAGCATTTT
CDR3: CASSPQGHSNQPQHF

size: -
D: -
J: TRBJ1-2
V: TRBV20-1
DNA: TGCAGTGCTAGAATGGAACCTTCCGGCTACACCTTC
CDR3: CSARMEPSGYTF

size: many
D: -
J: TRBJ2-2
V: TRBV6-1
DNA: TGTGCCAGCAGGTGGACGGCGAACACCGGGGAGCTGTTTTTT
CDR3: CASRWTANTGELFF

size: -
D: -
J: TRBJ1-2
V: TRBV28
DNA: TGTGCCAGCAGTGCGCCTAGCATAAACTATGGCTACACCTTC
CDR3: CASSAPSINYGYTF

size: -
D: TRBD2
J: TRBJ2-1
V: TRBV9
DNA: TGTGCCAGCAGCGTAGATGGAGCGGGAGTCGCAAATGAGCAGTTCTTC
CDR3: CASSVDGAGVANEQFF

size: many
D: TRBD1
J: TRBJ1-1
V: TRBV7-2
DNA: TGTGCCAGCAGCTTCGGAGACAGGGGGCCGAACACTGAAGCTTTCTTT
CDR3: CASSFGDRGPNTEAFF

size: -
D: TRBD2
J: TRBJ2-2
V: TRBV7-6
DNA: TGTGCCAGCAGCTCAGGGGGACTAGCGGTATTGGGCACCGGGGAGCTGTTTTTT
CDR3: CASSSGGLAVLGTGELFF

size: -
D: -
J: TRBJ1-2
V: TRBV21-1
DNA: TGTGCCAGCAGCAAAGGCGGCAGGGCAGACTATGGCTACACCTTC
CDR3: CASSKGGRADYGYTF

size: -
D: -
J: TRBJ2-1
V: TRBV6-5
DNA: TGTGCCAGCAGTTCGCGGGCAGGGGAACTCAATGAGCAGTTCTTC
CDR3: CASSSRAGELNEQFF

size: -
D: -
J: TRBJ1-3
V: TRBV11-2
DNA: TGTGCCAGCAGCTCCCGGGACGGGGACTCTGGTCGAGCCATATATTTT
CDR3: CASSSRDGDSGRAIYF